Following are 31 T cell receptor beta chains from one sample sequenced in a study of blood T cell repertoires in COVID-19. TCRdb's copy holds only in-frame clones and misses some; the assay was immunoSEQ multiplex PCR. The sample holds under 500,000 clones, around 89% seen once. Sequencing was performed on peripheral blood. The receptors here all came from a woman aged 25 to 39 with acute or convalescent COVID-19.

The rearrangement joins TRBV5-1 to TRBJ1-4, with 7 bases fitting TRBD1. There are 14 residues in the CDR3. The trim removed 4 bases at V and 3 bases at J, leaving 3 bases unmatched. Germline V gene data show CDR1 as SGHRS and CDR2 as YFSETQ. Here the CDR3 reads CASSRDSPNEKLFF. Written as DNA, the CDR3 is TGCGCCAGCAGCCGGGACAGCCCTAATGAAAAACTGTTTTTT.

A single count supports this clone. The rearrangement uses TRBV7-3 and TRBJ2-1, with a weak D call TRBD2 (7 bases). Germline V gene sequence: CDR1 SGHTA, CDR2 FQGTGA. This CDR3 spans 15 amino acids. V gave up 5 bases and J gave up 0 bases, with 11 bases separating them. As DNA, the CDR3 is TGTGCCAGCAGCCCCGGGGGGCACTCCTACAATGAGCAGTTCTTC. Protein product: CASSPGGHSYNEQFF.

V usage is TRBV6-5 and J usage is TRBJ2-3; tentative D call: TRBD1 (5 bases). The V gene's germline CDR1 is MNHEY and CDR2 SVGAGI. V shed 10 bases and J shed 2 bases, with 19 bases lying between them. The CDR3 runs 15 residues. The CDR3 DNA reads TGTGCCACCGACCGGTTCCCAGGGAACACAGATACGCAGTATTTT. It translates to CATDRFPGNTDTQYF.

CDR3 region: CASSIEGGPNTEAFF. CDR3 sequence (DNA): TGTGCCAGTAGTATAGAGGGGGGACCGAACACTGAAGCTTTCTTT. This sequence joins TRBV19 and TRBJ1-1; a weak D match, TRBD1 (5 bases). CDR1 LNHDA and CDR2 SQIVND come from the germline V gene (reference sequence). V was cut by 0 bases and J by 1 base, with 9 bases left in between. CDR3 length: 15 residues.

The rearrangement links TRBV19 to TRBJ1-2, with 9 bases identical to TRBD1. After removal of 0 bases from V and 5 bases from J, the junction contained 10 bases not matched to a gene. The CDR3 runs to 17 residues. Germline loops: CDR1 LNHDA, CDR2 SQIVND (reference sequence). The CDR3, as DNA: TGTGCCAGTAGTATAGATCGATTACAGGGGGCCAGATATGGCTACACCTTC. This codes for CASSIDRLQGARYGYTF.

V gene TRBV6-1 combines with J gene TRBJ2-7; D remains unclear. Germline CDR1 MNHNS, CDR2 SASEGT. CDR3 length: 14 amino acids. V lost 1 base to trimming and J lost 8 bases, with 15 bases between them. As DNA, the CDR3 is TGTGCCAGCAGTGAAGAAGGTCTTCAGGAAAAGCAGTACTTC. It translates to CASSEEGLQEKQYF.

The chain recombines TRBV7-9 with TRBJ1-2; D might be TRBD1 (5 bases). Trimming cost V 1 base and J 4 bases, with 13 bases left between them. This CDR3 is built from 15 residues. CDR1 and CDR2 (germline): SEHNR, FQNEAQ (reference sequence). This CDR3 is CASSLDSGTAYGYTF. The CDR3 nucleotides read TGTGCCAGCAGCTTAGATAGCGGGACCGCCTATGGCTACACCTTC.

J is TRBJ1-4 and V is TRBV4-2; D might be TRBD1 (6 bases). Germline loops: CDR1 LGHNA, CDR2 YNFKEQ. Trimming took 5 bases from V and 2 from J, leaving 12 bases between them. The length of the CDR3 is 15 residues. DNA of the CDR3: TGTGCCAGCAGCGGCCAGACAGGTACTAATGAAAAACTGTTTTTT. The encoded protein is CASSGQTGTNEKLFF.

The chain employs TRBV27 and TRBJ2-7; D might be TRBD2 (5 bases). CDR1 is MNHEY and CDR2 is SMNVEV in the germline V gene (reference sequence). This CDR3 spans 14 amino acids. V lost 3 bases to trimming and J lost 1 base, with 10 bases between them. The CDR3: CASSFEGRSYEQYF. The CDR3 nucleotides read TGTGCCAGCAGTTTTGAGGGTCGATCCTACGAGCAGTACTTC.

The chain joins TRBV2 to TRBJ2-5, with a weak D call TRBD2 (6 bases). The germline V and J ends were trimmed by 5 bases and 5 bases, with 9 bases remaining between them. The CDR3 is 12 residues long. Per germline, CDR1 SNHLY and CDR2 FYNNEI. The CDR3 sequence: CASSLARETQYF. The CDR3 DNA follows: TGTGCCAGCAGTCTAGCGCGGGAGACCCAGTACTTC.

V is TRBV10-1 and J is TRBJ2-5; 9 nucleotides match TRBD1. The ends lost 0 bases at V and 5 bases at J; junction bases unmatched: 7. The CDR3 is 16 residues long. Germline values: CDR1 WNHNN, CDR2 SYGVQD (reference sequence). As DNA, the CDR3 is TGCGCCAGCAGTGAGTCCGGACAGGGGTTGGGGGAGACCCAGTACTTC. Residues: CASSESGQGLGETQYF.

J is TRBJ2-1 and V is TRBV30, with D possibly being TRBD2 (5 bases). The CDR3 spans 12 residues. Between the trimmed V and J ends, which lost 4 bases and 5 bases, there was a span of 9 bases. CDR1 GTSNPN and CDR2 SVGIG come from the germline V gene (reference sequence). CDR3 nucleotides: TGTGCCTGGACGGGATACGACAATGAGCAGTTCTTC. Translating it yields CAWTGYDNEQFF.

This clone was observed a single time. This rearrangement joins TRBV4-1 to TRBJ2-5; 8 nucleotides align to TRBD1. The V gene end was trimmed by 4 bases and the J gene end by 1 base; junction bases not matched to a gene: 11. This CDR3 spans 17 amino acids. Germline assignment: CDR1 MGHRA and CDR2 YSYEKL. The CDR3 spells CASSLENRGITQETQYF. The DNA for the CDR3 is TGCGCCAGCAGCCTAGAGAACAGGGGGATCACCCAAGAGACCCAGTACTTC.

V is TRBV7-9 and J is TRBJ2-7; D remains ambiguous. Per germline, CDR1 SEHNR and CDR2 FQNEAQ (reference sequence). Trimming left V 5 bases short and J 0 bases short, with 11 bases between. This CDR3 has 14 amino acids. CDR3 region: CASSPPMSSYEQYF. The CDR3 coding sequence is TGTGCCAGCAGCCCCCCCATGAGCTCCTACGAGCAGTACTTC.

CDR3 amino acids: CASSRTGTGGGSAEAFF. For the CDR3, the DNA is TGTGCCAGCAGCCGAACCGGGACAGGGGGAGGTAGTGCTGAAGCTTTCTTT. The chain is built from TRBV14 and TRBJ1-1, with 11 positions matching TRBD1. CDR1 and CDR2 from the germline V gene are SGHDN and FVKESK. This CDR3 contains 17 residues. The V and J ends lost 4 bases and 6 bases, in that order; junction bases with no gene match: 13.

This sequence joins TRBV5-4 and TRBJ2-2; 12 bases map to TRBD2. CDR3 length: 14 residues. Germline lookup yields CDR1 SGHNT and CDR2 YYREEE (reference sequence). Trimming took 6 bases from V and 6 from J; bases not matched to a gene: 3. As DNA, the CDR3 is TGTGCCAGCAACCTAGCGGGGGGGCCCGGGGAGCTGTTTTTT. It specifies CASNLAGGPGELFF. The full variable domain, its missing parts supplied by reference TRBV5-4 and TRBJ2-2, is ETGVTQSPTHLIKTRGQQVTLRCSSQSGHNTVSWYQQALGQGPQFIFQYYREEENGRGNFPPRFSGLQFPNYSSELNVNALELDDSALYLCASNLAGGPGELFFGEGSRLTVL.

The rearrangement links TRBV7-9 to TRBJ2-1; D gene ambiguous. The CDR3 covers 15 residues. The V and J ends lost 3 bases and 8 bases respectively, with 17 bases between them. Germline loops: CDR1 SEHNR, CDR2 FQNEAQ (reference sequence). In DNA, the CDR3 is TGTGCCAGCAGCTTTGGGCAGGTCCAGATCGATGAGCAGTTCTTC. Its translation: CASSFGQVQIDEQFF.

This clone was seen more than once but under ten times. CDR3 nucleotide sequence: TGTGCCAGCAGTGAAGGATCAGTCAACTCTGGAAACACCATATATTTT. This codes for CASSEGSVNSGNTIYF. V is TRBV6-1 and J is TRBJ1-3; D not resolved. With 1 base removed from V and 0 bases from J, the gap between germline ends came to 10 bases. CDR1 and CDR2 from the germline V gene are MNHNS and SASEGT. The CDR3 extends over 16 amino acids.

The chain recombines TRBV25-1 with TRBJ2-3, with 7 positions matching TRBD1. CDR1 MGHDK and CDR2 SYGVNS come from the germline V gene. This CDR3 contains 14 residues. J lost 1 base, V lost 5 bases, and 3 bases had no gene match. The CDR3 bases are TGTGCCAGCAGTCGACAGGGAGGCACAGATACGCAGTATTTT. This sequence encodes CASSRQGGTDTQYF.

The chain uses TRBV3-1 (or the pseudogene TRBV3-2) and TRBJ1-2; D possibly corresponds to TRBD1 (5 bases). The CDR3 sequence is 14 residues long. V gave up 3 bases and J gave up 2 bases, with 10 bases separating them. Germline CDR1 reads LGHDT; CDR2 reads YNNKEL (reference sequence). The CDR3 region is CASSHAGGNYGYTF. CDR3 sequence (DNA): TGTGCCAGCAGCCACGCCGGGGGGAACTATGGCTACACCTTC.

A remark on this clone: Other DNA sequences in this specimen translate into the identical CDR3. The rearrangement uses TRBV18 and TRBJ2-7, with 8 bases aligning to TRBD1. The trim removed 2 bases at V and 3 bases at J, leaving 3 bases unmatched. The CDR3 runs 14 residues. In germline, CDR1 is KGHSH, CDR2 LQKENI. DNA of the CDR3: TGTGCCAGCTCACCAGGGACAGGTGACTACGAGCAGTACTTC. It specifies CASSPGTGDYEQYF.

V usage is TRBV19 and J usage is TRBJ1-1; a possible D gene is TRBD1 (5 bases). Trimming took 1 base from V and 3 from J, leaving 12 bases between them. The CDR3 spans 15 residues. Germline V gene lookup returns CDR1 LNHDA and CDR2 SQIVND (reference sequence). CDR3 amino acids: CASSIVGRAYTEAFF. The CDR3 nucleotides are TGTGCCAGTAGTATAGTAGGCAGGGCTTACACTGAAGCTTTCTTT.

The V gene is TRBV28, the J gene TRBJ2-5; 10 nucleotides align to TRBD2. The length of the CDR3 is 15 residues. J lost 4 bases, V lost 3 bases, and 5 bases had no gene match. The germline V gene encodes CDR1 MDHEN and CDR2 SYDVKM. CDR3 in amino acids: CASSFQRGGRETQYF. The CDR3, as DNA: TGTGCCAGCAGTTTTCAGCGGGGGGGCCGAGAGACCCAGTACTTC.

This sequence joins TRBV25-1 and TRBJ1-1; 9 bases align to TRBD1. The germline gives CDR1 MGHDK, CDR2 SYGVNS. Trimming took 6 bases from V and 4 from J; bases not matched to a gene: 0. The CDR3 extends over 12 amino acids. CDR3 DNA: TGTGCCAGCAGGACAGGGGGCACTGAAGCTTTCTTT. Protein: CASRTGGTEAFF.

The chain joins TRBV5-1 to TRBJ1-2; D remains ambiguous. V lost 0 bases and J 10 bases, leaving 7 bases between the germline ends. Germline V gene data show CDR1 as SGHRS and CDR2 as YFSETQ. This CDR3 contains 11 residues. The DNA for the CDR3 is TGCGCCAGCAGCTTGGCCGGGGACTACACCTTC. This sequence encodes CASSLAGDYTF. The variable domain in full, with the rest retrieved from reference TRBV5-1 and TRBJ1-2, is KAGVTQTPRYLIKTRGQQVTLSCSPISGHRSVSWYQQTPGQGLQFLFEYFSETQRNKGNFPGRFSGRQFSNSRSEMNVSTLELGDSALYLCASSLAGDYTFGSGTRLTVV.

This clone came up once. Other DNA variants within this sample encode the same CDR3. The chain joins TRBV2 to TRBJ2-1; 10 nucleotides line up with TRBD2. This CDR3 comprises 11 residues. V was clipped by 9 bases and J by 7 bases; unmatched bases: 0. Germline V gene sequence: CDR1 SNHLY, CDR2 FYNNEI. This CDR3 reads CASSGGNEQFF. CDR3 DNA sequence: TGTGCCAGTAGCGGGGGGAATGAGCAGTTCTTC.

V gene TRBV5-1 combines with J gene TRBJ1-1, with 8 nucleotides matching TRBD1. The CDR3 runs 14 residues. Germline V lookup: CDR1 SGHRS, CDR2 YFSETQ. The V segment lost 0 bases and the J segment 5 bases; nucleotides outside the gene matches: 3. Here the CDR3 reads CASSLGRTGTEAFF. The DNA for the CDR3 is TGCGCCAGCAGCTTGGGGAGGACAGGGACTGAAGCTTTCTTT.

The rearrangement uses TRBV2 and TRBJ1-5; D gene ambiguous. The CDR3 is 15 residues long. The V end lost 4 bases, the J end lost 2 bases, and 12 bases lay between the germline ends. Germline CDR1 is SNHLY and CDR2 is FYNNEI. As DNA, the CDR3 is TGTGCCAGCAGTGGAGGGTATGGTGGCAATCAGCCCCAGCATTTT. Its protein is CASSGGYGGNQPQHF.

This sequence joins TRBV28 and TRBJ2-7; a possible D gene is TRBD1 (6 bases). Germline V gene data show CDR1 as MDHEN and CDR2 as SYDVKM. CDR3 length: 14 amino acids. The V end was cut by 3 bases, the J end by 3 bases, with 12 bases between. The CDR3 loop is CASSFTQGLYEQYF. The DNA for the CDR3 is TGTGCCAGCAGTTTCACACAGGGCCTCTACGAGCAGTACTTC.

J is TRBJ1-2 and V is TRBV5-6; D ambiguous. V was pared by 5 bases and J by 1 base, with 9 bases between. This CDR3 has 13 amino acids. The germline V gene has CDR1 SGHDT and CDR2 YYEEEE. This CDR3 reads CASSYLLNYGYTF. The CDR3 DNA follows: TGTGCCAGCAGTTACCTACTTAACTATGGCTACACCTTC.

The chain combines TRBV4-1 with TRBJ1-2; D is unclear. This CDR3 is 14 amino acids long. Deletions cut 3 bases from V and 4 bases from J, with 12 bases between. Germline-derived CDR1 and CDR2 are MGHRA and YSYEKL. The CDR3 region has the DNA TGCGCCAGCAGCCACTTGGAGATAGGCTATGGCTACACCTTC. Translated: CASSHLEIGYGYTF.